This T cell receptor (beta chain) emerged from a study of blood T cell repertoires in COVID-19 (dated by TCRdb to about 2020). About the study as a whole: Samples from collaborators originated in the United States, Italy and Spain and spanned both the acute and convalescent phases of COVID-19. A de-identified subject ID, COVID-19 status, age in years and sex were almost always included in the sample metadata. The prospective study material was composed of cDNA or gDNA derived from T cells, B-cell-depleted T cells, or PBMCs. The repertoires were released in a freely available public database intended as a resource for research on the immune response to SARS-CoV-2. The samples were drawn from two sources: the first 160 participants of the ongoing ImmuneRACE study, and about 1,300 subjects contributed by 6 global collaborators. Where available, HLA class I and class II types were taken from metadata supplied by the sample provider and were not determined by assay-based typing. The dataset comprised deeply sampled blood TCRbeta repertoires from subjects exposed to, actively infected with, or recovered from COVID-19. Paper-wide results and their limitations: How much clinical and demographic metadata was included differed by source and by participant, and the metadata was provided uncurated.

Enrolling through a virtual design, the prospective study's participants ranged in age from about 18 to 100 years and lived across about two dozen United States geographic areas. In the prospective study, participants were assigned to cohorts based on the clinical history participants reported in a screening survey and a study questionnaire. Recovered participants in ImmuneRACE Cohort 3 were defined by two consecutive negative NP/OP PCR tests, clearance by a healthcare professional, or resolution of symptoms. Each participant in the prospective study had whole blood, serum and a nasopharyngeal or oropharyngeal swab collected by mobile phlebotomists. Over a roughly two-month period, participants in the prospective study had the option of providing additional blood draws and questionnaires. Before DNA extraction, blood samples from the prospective study were shipped at room temperature or frozen.

Points on this clone: This clone's antigen is unknown. One base away there is no much larger clone; base qualities are not given. The sample holds other DNA sequences that translate to the same CDR3.

TCRbeta CDR3 regions were amplified from genomic DNA using the immunoSEQ Assay, a bias-controlled multiplex PCR. As for the original processing: The number of nucleated cells in each sample was estimated by amplification of reference gene primers within the assay. To quantify the absolute abundance of each unique TCRbeta CDR3 rearrangement, sequence reads were collapsed and filtered. For each sample, productive Simpson clonality was calculated as the square root of Simpson's diversity index across productive rearrangements. TCRdb took this table from immuneACCESS and kept in-frame rearrangements with V and J called. Such tables lack part of the clones; where checked against another copy, unresolved V genes explain under half of the gap, and the rest is unexplained. Clone size and V and J calls were adopted from that table, with D and trimming inferred from the DNA. In all, the sample holds more than 150,000 clones, and roughly four fifths of those were seen once. 10% to 15% of the sample goes to the ten largest clones.

From cysteine to phenylalanine, the CDR3 is 11 amino acids long. Just the 33-base CDR3 DNA is kept, in frame starting at base 1. The trim is 6 bases for V and 8 bases for J, with a gap of 9 bases between the germline ends. The germline V gene (reference sequence) provides CDR1 MNHEY and CDR2 SMNVEV. The material sequenced was PBMCs or T cells enriched from blood (not recorded which). Rearrangement joined TRBV27 to TRBJ2-3, and TRBD2 may be the D gene, going by 5 matching bases. The TCR originated in a man in his forties or fifties who had recovered from COVID-19. CDR3 loop: CASRSAGTQYF. The DNA reads as follows: TGTGCCAGCAGATCGGCGGGTACGCAGTATTTT.